Below, 23 T cell receptor beta chains from the same sample are listed, as sequenced in a study of T-cell reconstitution after alpha-beta-depleted transplantation in children (dated by TCRdb to 2016 to 2017). The receptor library was made with PCR. Sequencing was performed on an Illumina HiSeq 2500. Molecular barcoding was employed in the preparation of TCR libraries, with unique molecular identifiers being used to normalize TCRbeta repertoire quantification. TCRdb reworked the public reads: Q25 trimming with fastp, MiXCR clone assembly, productive beta chains retained. Duplicate CDR3 protein sequences are folded into a single record with the most common DNA and genes. The table for this sample lists some 200,000 distinct CDR3 sequences; about 6.4% of them were counted only once. Together, the top ten hold 3% to 3.5% of the sample. This sample comprised PBMCs from the stem cell graft donor, obtained from the stem cell graft. These receptors originate from a human donor who donated a stem cell graft to a child with Wiskott-Aldrich syndrome.

This clonotype showed up many times. V gene TRBV12-3 or TRBV12-4 combines with J gene TRBJ2-7; D may be TRBD1 or TRBD2 (5 bases each). The CDR3 sequence is 14 residues long. Trimming removed 5 bases from V and 5 bases from J, with 16 bases in between. The CDR3 nucleotides read TGTGCCAGCAGTCGGTTAGCTGGGACGGACGAGCAGTACTTC. This sequence encodes CASSRLAGTDEQYF.

This clonotype came up a few times. This chain uses TRBV28 with TRBJ2-5; TRBD2 aligns across 7 bases. This CDR3 spans 14 amino acids. V shed 4 bases, J shed 5 bases, and the junction held 7 bases outside the gene matches. The germline V gene has CDR1 MDHEN and CDR2 SYDVKM. The CDR3 is CASSSSGLVETQYF. The CDR3 nucleotides read TGTGCCAGCAGTTCCTCCGGACTAGTCGAGACCCAGTACTTC. Combining the CDR3 with reference TRBV28 and TRBJ2-5 gives the whole variable domain DVKVTQSSRYLVKRTGEKVFLECVQDMDHENMFWYRQDPGLGLRLIYFSYDVKMKEKGDIPEGYSVSREKKERFSLILESASTNQTSMYLCASSSSGLVETQYFGPGTRLLVL.

This clonotype appeared many times. This chain connects TRBV29-1 to TRBJ2-1; 8 bases are a match to TRBD1. This CDR3 has 12 residues. Germline V gene data show CDR1 as SQVTM and CDR2 as ANQGSEA. J gave up 4 bases and V 7 bases, and 3 bases lay outside the gene matches. The CDR3 nucleotides read TGCAGCGGCGGACAGGGTTACAATGAGCAGTTCTTC. This sequence encodes CSGGQGYNEQFF.

In its sample, this clonotype was seen a few times. This chain joins TRBV29-1 and TRBJ2-1; D possibly uses TRBD1 or TRBD2 (6 bases each). Germline loops: CDR1 SQVTM, CDR2 ANQGSEA. The CDR3 extends over 13 amino acids. V gave up 3 bases and J gave up 7 bases, with 13 bases separating them. As DNA, the CDR3 is TGCAGCGTTGATGGGGGGCGGAAGAATGAGCAGTTCTTC. The encoded protein is CSVDGGRKNEQFF.

This clonotype was seen more than once but under ten times. The rearrangement joins TRBV7-8 to TRBJ2-6, with 9 positions matching TRBD1. V trimming: 5 bases; J trimming: 0 bases; junction bases outside the gene matches: 8. Germline CDR1 and CDR2: SGHVS and FQNEAQ. The length of the CDR3 is 18 residues. In nucleotides, the CDR3 is TGTGCCAGCAGCCGCCGGACAGGGGACTACTCTGGGGCCAACGTCCTGACTTTC. Its protein product is CASSRRTGDYSGANVLTF.

Of note for this clonotype: The junction and the germline gene differ at one end; a read error may be behind it. The chain joins TRBV5-1 to TRBJ1-5; D is uncertain. CDR3 size: 15 residues. CDR1 and CDR2 (germline): SGHRS, YFSETQ. The CDR3 here is CASSLEGGSNQPQHF. DNA of the CDR3: TGCGCCAGTAGCTTGGAGGGCGGTAGCAATCAGCCCCAGCATTTT. Supplemented by reference TRBV5-1 and TRBJ1-5, the full variable domain reads KAGVTQTPRYLIKTRGQQVTLSCSPISGHRSVSWYQQTPGQGLQFLFEYFSETQRNKGNFPGRFSGRQFSNSRSEMNVSTLELGDSALYLCASSLEGGSNQPQHFGDGTRLSIL.

This clonotype was observed at least ten times. This rearrangement joins TRBV5-1 to TRBJ1-2, with a weak D call TRBD1 (6 bases). Germline values: CDR1 SGHRS, CDR2 YFSETQ. V lost 4 bases and J lost 8, with 21 bases in between. The CDR3 is 15 residues long. The CDR3 protein is CASSGILSKGEGYTF. The CDR3 nucleotides read TGCGCCAGCAGCGGAATACTGAGTAAGGGGGAAGGCTACACCTTC.

There are a few counts of this clonotype. The chain joins TRBV12-3 or TRBV12-4 to TRBJ1-5; tentative D call: TRBD1 (6 bases). This CDR3 comprises 14 residues. V was cut by 6 bases and J by 4 bases, with 13 bases left in between. Here the CDR3 reads CASRAGAPNQPQHF. The CDR3, as DNA: TGTGCCAGCAGGGCAGGGGCCCCTAATCAGCCCCAGCATTTT.

This clonotype showed up many times. J is TRBJ2-5 and V is TRBV5-1; 10 nucleotides agree with TRBD2. This CDR3 is 15 amino acids long. Germline lookup yields CDR1 SGHRS and CDR2 YFSETQ. J gave up 1 base and V 0 bases, and 0 bases lay outside the gene matches. The CDR3 spells CASSLGTSGQETQYF. The CDR3, as DNA: TGCGCCAGCAGCTTGGGGACTAGCGGCCAAGAGACCCAGTACTTC.

There are many counts of this clonotype. The CDR3, as DNA: TGTGCCAGCAGCCCTGCGGACAGGGAGAACAATGAGCAGTTCTTC. Amino acid sequence: CASSPADRENNEQFF. This rearrangement joins TRBV4-2 to TRBJ2-1; TRBD1 matches at 8 bases. The CDR3 is 15 residues long. The V gene's germline CDR1 is LGHNA and CDR2 YNFKEQ. After removal of 4 bases from V and 5 bases from J, the junction contained 7 bases not matched to a gene.

This clonotype was seen a few times. The V and J genes are TRBV6-1 and TRBJ2-2, with no clear D. Germline CDR1 MNHNS, CDR2 SASEGT. The V end was cut by 6 bases, the J end by 3 bases, with 8 bases between. The CDR3 is 13 amino acids. CDR3 coding DNA: TGTGCCAGCAGACCCGGCGACACCGGGGAGCTGTTTTTT. Translation: CASRPGDTGELFF.

This chain joins TRBV5-1 and TRBJ2-5, with TRBD1 matching 7 bases. This CDR3 region has 14 residues. Germline trimming cut 5 bases from V and 4 bases from J; bases unmatched to any gene: 8. The germline V gene encodes CDR1 SGHRS and CDR2 YFSETQ. Written as DNA, the CDR3 is TGCGCCAGCAGGATAACAGGGGTCGCAGAGACCCAGTACTTC. It yields the protein CASRITGVAETQYF.

This clonotype showed up many times. The V gene is TRBV20-1, the J gene TRBJ1-1; TRBD1 agrees at 11 bases. Germline CDR1 reads DFQATT; CDR2 reads SNEGSKA (reference sequence). J was trimmed by 5 bases and V by 6 bases; bases with no gene match: 8. The CDR3 spans 14 residues. The CDR3 protein is CSAEDRGQGTEAFF. Here the CDR3 DNA reads TGCAGTGCGGAGGACAGGGGGCAGGGTACTGAAGCTTTCTTT.

In this sample, this clonotype turned up many times. This sequence joins TRBV11-1 and TRBJ2-7; D may be TRBD2 (7 bases). This CDR3 is 18 amino acids long. The germline V and J ends were trimmed by 1 base and 2 bases, with 21 bases remaining between them. Looked up from germline, CDR1 is SGHAT and CDR2 is FQDESV (reference sequence). The CDR3 DNA follows: TGTGCCAGCAGCTTAGGATCGTGGGGGGGCCTTCTACCCTACGAGCAGTACTTC. It specifies CASSLGSWGGLLPYEQYF.

This clonotype was recorded at least ten times. DNA of the CDR3: TGTGCCAGCAGTTCCTCCTGGGGAGGGAACTATGGCTACACCTTC. The encoded protein is CASSSSWGGNYGYTF. V is TRBV28 and J is TRBJ1-2; no reliable D call. The V gene's germline CDR1 is MDHEN and CDR2 SYDVKM. This CDR3 is built from 15 residues. The V end lost 4 bases, the J end lost 2 bases, and 14 bases lay between the germline ends.

This clonotype has a count of ten or more. This chain uses TRBV20-1 with TRBJ1-2; D possibly corresponds to TRBD1 (5 bases). CDR3 size: 15 residues. Germline CDR1 is DFQATT and CDR2 is SNEGSKA (reference sequence). Trimming pared 2 bases from V and 3 bases from J, leaving 16 bases between. CDR3 residues: CSARNLRVGDYGYTF. The CDR3 DNA is TGCAGTGCTAGAAACTTGCGGGTAGGGGACTATGGCTACACCTTC.

This clonotype was seen many times. The chain employs TRBV7-9 and TRBJ2-7, with D unclear. Germline values: CDR1 SEHNR, CDR2 FQNEAQ (reference sequence). V gave up 1 base and J gave up 0 bases, with 4 bases separating them. The CDR3 has 13 residues. The CDR3 DNA follows: TGTGCCAGCAGCTTAGTCAGCTCCTACGAGCAGTACTTC. As protein: CASSLVSSYEQYF.

To note about this clonotype: One base away lies a much larger clone, so this may be a sequencing read error. V is TRBV20-1 and J is TRBJ2-7; D perhaps matches TRBD2 (5 bases). The germline V gene has CDR1 DFQATT and CDR2 SNEGSKA (reference sequence). Trimming pared 6 bases from V and 8 bases from J, leaving 20 bases between. The CDR3 loop spans 13 amino acids. Written as DNA, the CDR3 is TGCAGTGCCCTCTTCCCGGCTAGCTTCAAGCAGTACTTC. This codes for CSALFPASFKQYF.

The J gene is TRBJ1-1, the V gene TRBV18; 8 positions match TRBD1. From germline, CDR1 is KGHSH and CDR2 LQKENI. V was clipped by 2 bases and J by 5 bases; unmatched bases: 10. This CDR3 region has 16 residues. The CDR3 sequence is CASSPSRQGRKTEAFF. CDR3 nucleotides: TGTGCCAGCTCACCAAGCCGACAGGGGAGAAAGACTGAAGCTTTCTTT.

This clonotype has ten or more counts. The chain employs TRBV20-1 and TRBJ1-4, with D unclear. Looked up from germline, CDR1 is DFQATT and CDR2 is SNEGSKA (reference sequence). Trimming removed 0 bases at V and 8 bases at J, with 4 bases between. The CDR3 totals 11 residues. CDR3 DNA sequence: TGCAGTGCTAGAGAAAGGGAAAAACTGTTTTTT. This codes for CSAREREKLFF.

This clonotype was seen repeatedly, ten times or more. The chain uses TRBV7-6 and TRBJ2-1, with 7 bases aligning to TRBD2. CDR3 length: 16 amino acids. The J segment lost 4 bases and the V segment lost 1 base, leaving 7 bases of the junction unmatched. Germline V gives CDR1 SGHVS, CDR2 FNYEAQ. CDR3 sequence reads: CASSLDARAGYNEQFF. CDR3 nucleotides: TGTGCCAGCAGCTTAGATGCTCGAGCGGGGTACAATGAGCAGTTCTTC.

This clonotype was seen ten or more times. V is TRBV7-2 and J is TRBJ2-1; TRBD2 agrees at 13 bases. The germline gives CDR1 SGHTA, CDR2 FQGNSA. The length of the CDR3 is 17 residues. V lost 2 bases to trimming and J lost 4 bases; unmatched junction nucleotides: 5. Written as DNA, the CDR3 is TGTGCCAGCAGCTTATCAGGACTAGCGGGAGCTTACAATGAGCAGTTCTTC. This encodes CASSLSGLAGAYNEQFF. The entire variable domain, with the rest obtained from reference TRBV7-2 and TRBJ2-1, is as follows: GAGVSQSPSNKVTEKGKDVELRCDPISGHTALYWYRQSLGQGLEFLIYFQGNSAPDKSGLPSDRFSAERTGGSVSTLTIQRTQQEDSAVYLCASSLSGLAGAYNEQFFGPGTRLTVL.

A few counts support this clonotype. This chain links TRBV5-1 with TRBJ2-7, with D possibly matching TRBD2 (6 bases). CDR1 and CDR2 (germline): SGHRS, YFSETQ. CDR3 size: 14 residues. Trimming left V 0 bases short and J 4 bases short, with 11 bases between. Here the CDR3 reads CASSLDPSGYEQYF. The CDR3, as DNA: TGCGCCAGCAGCTTGGACCCCAGCGGGTACGAGCAGTACTTC.